This T cell receptor beta chain was identified in a study of shared clonotypes between healthy human individuals. CD45RO-negative, CCR7-positively selected cells formed the naive CD8 fraction, excluding terminally differentiated effector memory CD45RA+ cells. All participating donors were Caucasian adults from Nashville, Tennessee. This clone was seen a single time. Its target is unknown. The genomic DNA of each subset was split evenly across several immunoSEQ plates. The method was immunoSEQ multiplex PCR; TCRdb's version includes in-frame clones alone and lacks a portion of them. This repertoire shows roughly 2.1 million clones, 93% found once; its top ten account for under 2%. The study, taken as a whole, reports: Rarefaction demonstrated incomplete sorted-subset sequencing despite large depth. About 5% of naive CD4 clonotypes were shared across a few donors.

The CDR3 loop spans 16 amino acids. Germline CDR1 is SNHLY and CDR2 is FYNNEI. Trimming took 6 bases from V and 0 from J; bases not matched to a gene: 9. What was sequenced was naive CD8+ T cells from PBMCs. The origin of this receptor is a young man in good health. Some clones in this sample may be carry-over from other donors' samples. This rearrangement joins TRBV2 to TRBJ2-7, with 9 bases lining up with TRBD1. The CDR3 DNA reads as TGTGCCAGCAGGAAGGGACAGGGTATAGCCTCCTACGAGCAGTACTTC. Encoded protein: CASRKGQGIASYEQYF.